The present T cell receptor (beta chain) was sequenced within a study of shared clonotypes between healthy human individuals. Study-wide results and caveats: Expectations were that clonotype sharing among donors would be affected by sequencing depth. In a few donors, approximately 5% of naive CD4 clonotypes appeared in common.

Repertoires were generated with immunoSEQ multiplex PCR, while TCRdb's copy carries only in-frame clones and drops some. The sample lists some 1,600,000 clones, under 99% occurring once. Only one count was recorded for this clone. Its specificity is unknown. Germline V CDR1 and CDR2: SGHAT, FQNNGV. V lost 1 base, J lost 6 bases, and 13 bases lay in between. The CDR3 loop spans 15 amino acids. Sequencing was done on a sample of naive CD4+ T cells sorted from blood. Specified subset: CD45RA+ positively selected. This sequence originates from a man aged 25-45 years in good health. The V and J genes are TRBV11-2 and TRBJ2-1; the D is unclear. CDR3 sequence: CASSLGLVAGNEQFF. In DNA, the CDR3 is TGTGCCAGCAGCTTAGGTCTAGTAGCAGGCAATGAGCAGTTCTTC.